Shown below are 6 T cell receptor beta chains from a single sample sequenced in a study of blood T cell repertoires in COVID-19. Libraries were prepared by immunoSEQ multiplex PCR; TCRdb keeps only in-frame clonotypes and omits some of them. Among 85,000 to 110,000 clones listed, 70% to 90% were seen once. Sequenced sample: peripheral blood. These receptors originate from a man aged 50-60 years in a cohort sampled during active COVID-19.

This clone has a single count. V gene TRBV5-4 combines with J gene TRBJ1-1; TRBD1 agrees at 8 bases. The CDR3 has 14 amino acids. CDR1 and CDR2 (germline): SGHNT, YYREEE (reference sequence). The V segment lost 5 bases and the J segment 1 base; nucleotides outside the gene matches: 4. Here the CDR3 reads CASRKTGANTEAFF. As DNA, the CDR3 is TGTGCCAGCAGAAAGACAGGGGCGAACACTGAAGCTTTCTTT.

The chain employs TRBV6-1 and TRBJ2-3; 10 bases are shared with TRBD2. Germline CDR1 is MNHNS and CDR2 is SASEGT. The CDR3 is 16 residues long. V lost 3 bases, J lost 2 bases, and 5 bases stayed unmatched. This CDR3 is CASSDLLAGLTDTQYF. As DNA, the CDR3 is TGTGCCAGCAGTGACCTACTAGCGGGGCTCACAGATACGCAGTATTTT.

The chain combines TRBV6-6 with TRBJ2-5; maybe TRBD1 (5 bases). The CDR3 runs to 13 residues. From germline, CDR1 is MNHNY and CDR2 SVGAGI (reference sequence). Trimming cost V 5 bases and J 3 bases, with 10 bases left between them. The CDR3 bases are TGTGCCAGCAGTGCCCAGGGAAAAGAGACCCAGTACTTC. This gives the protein CASSAQGKETQYF.

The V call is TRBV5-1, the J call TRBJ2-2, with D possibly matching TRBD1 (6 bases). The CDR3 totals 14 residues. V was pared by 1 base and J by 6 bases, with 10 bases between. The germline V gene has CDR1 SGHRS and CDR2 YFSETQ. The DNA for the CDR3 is TGCGCCAGCAGCTTGAGGACAGTGTCCGGGGAGCTGTTTTTT. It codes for CASSLRTVSGELFF.

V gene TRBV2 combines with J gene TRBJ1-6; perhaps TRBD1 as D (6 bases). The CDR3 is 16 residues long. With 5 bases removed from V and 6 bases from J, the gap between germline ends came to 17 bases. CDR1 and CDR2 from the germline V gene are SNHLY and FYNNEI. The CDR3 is CASSPPGHVANSPLHF. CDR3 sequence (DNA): TGTGCCAGCAGTCCCCCGGGACACGTCGCTAATTCACCCCTCCACTTT. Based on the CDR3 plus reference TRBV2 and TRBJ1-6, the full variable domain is EPEVTQTPSHQVTQMGQEVILRCVPISNHLYFYWYRQILGQKVEFLVSFYNNEISEKSEIFDDQFSVERPDGSNFTLKIRSTKLEDSAMYFCASSPPGHVANSPLHFGNGTRLTVT.

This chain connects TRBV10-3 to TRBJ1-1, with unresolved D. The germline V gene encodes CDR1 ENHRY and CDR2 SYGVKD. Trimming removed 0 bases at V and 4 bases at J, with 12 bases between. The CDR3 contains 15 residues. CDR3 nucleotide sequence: TGTGCCATCAGTGAGTCAATGGGAGAGGGCACTGAAGCTTTCTTT. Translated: CAISESMGEGTEAFF.